The 20 T cell receptor beta chains below were found in one sample sequenced in a study of beta chain features in type 1 diabetes. Of the isolated RNA, all was reverse transcribed, and so the sequenced material was expressed TCRB transcripts. Here immunoSEQ multiplex PCR was the method, and the copy in TCRdb shows in-frame clones only, minus some. The sample includes more than 300,000 clones, approximately 8.2% of them seen just once. The source material was central memory CD4+ T cells from blood. Receptor source: a young woman in good health.

The V call is TRBV5-1, the J call TRBJ2-5; D is uncertain. The CDR3 covers 16 residues. Per the germline V gene, CDR1 is SGHRS and CDR2 is YFSETQ. With 0 bases removed from V and 3 bases from J, the gap between germline ends came to 15 bases. For the CDR3, the DNA is TGCGCCAGCAGCTTGGGGGTGGCTAGTCTTAAAGAGACCCAGTACTTC. This sequence encodes CASSLGVASLKETQYF.

The genes are TRBV5-1 and TRBJ2-7; 8 bases agree with TRBD1. CDR3 size: 15 residues. Trimming cost V 4 bases and J 2 bases; bases outside gene matches: 8. Germline values: CDR1 SGHRS, CDR2 YFSETQ. The CDR3 here is CASSGTGRGPYEQYF. CDR3 sequence (DNA): TGCGCCAGCAGCGGGACAGGAAGGGGACCCTACGAGCAGTACTTC. Based on the CDR3 plus reference TRBV5-1 and TRBJ2-7, the full variable domain is KAGVTQTPRYLIKTRGQQVTLSCSPISGHRSVSWYQQTPGQGLQFLFEYFSETQRNKGNFPGRFSGRQFSNSRSEMNVSTLELGDSALYLCASSGTGRGPYEQYFGPGTRLTVT.

This clone was seen many times. The chain uses TRBV4-2 and TRBJ2-6; D is unclear. The V end lost 0 bases, the J end lost 0 bases, and 6 bases lay between the germline ends. Germline V gene sequence: CDR1 LGHNA, CDR2 YNFKEQ. The CDR3 loop spans 16 amino acids. In nucleotides, the CDR3 is TGTGCCAGCAGCCAAGATCACTACTCTGGGGCCAACGTCCTGACTTTC. Encoded protein: CASSQDHYSGANVLTF.

This chain uses TRBV5-6 with TRBJ2-3; 10 nucleotides align to TRBD2. The junction had 5 bases not matched to a gene; V was cut back by 3 bases and J by 1 base. There are 16 residues in the CDR3. Germline V CDR1 and CDR2: SGHDT, YYEEEE. The CDR3 here is CASSSKREGRTDTQYF. CDR3 sequence (DNA): TGTGCCAGCAGCTCTAAGCGGGAGGGCCGCACAGATACGCAGTATTTT.

This clone was counted only a few times. The chain employs TRBV4-3 and TRBJ2-1, with D perhaps TRBD1 (6 bases). Trimming stripped 6 bases from V and 4 bases from J, with 10 bases between. The germline gives CDR1 LGHNA, CDR2 YSLEER. The CDR3 length is 13 residues. CDR3 nucleotides: TGCGCCAGCAGTGCCGGGACATACAATGAGCAGTTCTTC. This gives the protein CASSAGTYNEQFF.

About this clone: The germline gene is not matched at one end of the junction; a read error may be the cause. The chain carries TRBV7-2 and TRBJ1-4; 7 bases agree with TRBD1. CDR1 and CDR2 from the germline V gene are SGHTA and FQGNSA. The CDR3 runs 16 residues. The CDR3, as DNA: TGTGCCAGCAGCCCAGACAGGGTCGGGGGAGTGGGGAAACTTTTTTTT. Amino acids: CASSPDRVGGVGKLFF.

The rearrangement links TRBV5-6 to TRBJ1-5; a possible D gene is TRBD1 (6 bases). The CDR3 spans 16 residues. V shed 1 base and J shed 2 bases, with 13 bases lying between them. Germline V gives CDR1 SGHDT, CDR2 YYEEEE. DNA of the CDR3: TGTGCCAGCAGCTTGCGCGGAGGGGGTGGCAATCAGCCCCAGCATTTT. Protein sequence: CASSLRGGGGNQPQHF.

A few counts support this clone. The V and J genes are TRBV5-6 and TRBJ1-2; perhaps TRBD1 as D (5 bases). Looked up from germline, CDR1 is SGHDT and CDR2 is YYEEEE. CDR3 size: 14 residues. The ends were cut back, 4 bases at V and 5 bases at J, with 15 bases in the middle. The CDR3 here is CASSHDRVEYGYTF. The CDR3 region has the DNA TGTGCCAGCAGCCACGACAGAGTTGAATATGGCTACACCTTC.

This clone occurred a few times. The rearrangement uses TRBV19 and TRBJ2-5; D is undetermined. Trimming removed 6 bases from V and 1 base from J, with 9 bases in between. The germline V gene has CDR1 LNHDA and CDR2 SQIVND (reference sequence). CDR3 length: 13 amino acids. CDR3 DNA: TGTGCCAGTAGGCTCCCTCCCCAAGAGACCCAGTACTTC. Protein sequence: CASRLPPQETQYF.

This clone was counted only a few times. A far larger clone is a single base away, which makes a read error likely. Other DNA sequences in this sample translate to the same CDR3. The chain has TRBV6-5 and TRBJ2-7, with a weak D call TRBD2 (5 bases). This CDR3 contains 11 residues. CDR1 is MNHEY, CDR2 SVGAGI, per germline. CDR3 in DNA: TGTGCCATCAGTGGAGGTTACGAGCAGTACTTC. Protein product: CAISGGYEQYF.

The table lists this clone with a count of one. This chain connects TRBV11-1 to TRBJ2-4, with D perhaps matching TRBD1 (5 bases). The CDR3 is 13 amino acids. Deletions cut 3 bases from V and 5 bases from J, with 8 bases between. Germline V gene sequence: CDR1 SGHAT, CDR2 FQDESV (reference sequence). The CDR3 spells CASSLGQENIQYF. The CDR3 DNA follows: TGTGCCAGCAGCTTGGGGCAGGAAAACATTCAGTACTTC.

The rearrangement links TRBV6-5 to TRBJ2-7, with TRBD1 matching 10 bases. V dropped 0 bases and J dropped 6; count of bases not matched to a gene: 2. Germline V lookup: CDR1 MNHEY, CDR2 SVGAGI. This CDR3 has 14 residues. The CDR3 DNA follows: TGTGCCAGCAGTTACTCCGGGACAGGGGTCGAGCAGTACTTC. Translating gives CASSYSGTGVEQYF.

This clone was counted many times. The V call is TRBV7-2, the J call TRBJ2-6; D is possibly TRBD1 or TRBD2 (5 bases each). V lost 5 bases and J lost 4, with 15 bases in between. Germline loops: CDR1 SGHTA, CDR2 FQGNSA. The CDR3 totals 16 residues. The CDR3 coding sequence is TGTGCCAGCAGCCGGGACGCGTCTAAGGGGGCCAACGTCCTGACTTTC. Protein sequence: CASSRDASKGANVLTF.

This chain links TRBV4-1 with TRBJ1-5, with 7 bases lining up with TRBD1. The CDR3 spans 15 residues. V dropped 0 bases and J dropped 9; count of bases not matched to a gene: 8. Looked up from germline, CDR1 is MGHRA and CDR2 is YSYEKL. CDR3 nucleotide sequence: TGCGCCAGCAGCCAAGATTTAGGGGGCTGGCGGCCCCAGCATTTT. Protein sequence: CASSQDLGGWRPQHF.

As to this clone: Possible read error: a much larger clone is one base away. This rearrangement joins TRBV11-1 to TRBJ2-7, with D unclear. The CDR3 runs 11 residues. Germline V CDR1 and CDR2: SGHAT, FQDESV (reference sequence). V was shortened by 4 bases and J by 4 bases, with 5 bases between the two germline ends. This CDR3 reads CASSSNYEQYF. The CDR3 region has the DNA TGTGCCAGCAGCTCCAATTACGAGCAGTACTTC.

This clone was picked up many times. V gene TRBV19 combines with J gene TRBJ1-1; D is ambiguous. There are 13 residues in the CDR3. The V end was cut by 7 bases, the J end by 5 bases, with 14 bases between. Germline V lookup: CDR1 LNHDA, CDR2 SQIVND (reference sequence). The CDR3 DNA follows: TGTGCCAGTATAGAGGGCCGATGGACTGAAGCTTTCTTT. It yields the protein CASIEGRWTEAFF.

The chain has TRBV21-1 and TRBJ1-5. TRBV21-1 is reported as a pseudogene. This CDR3 has 14 amino acids. The CDR3 DNA reads TGTGCCAGCCGACGACATTGGACCGATCAGCCCCAGCATTTT. This translates into CASRRHWTDQPQHF.

This clone has only a few counts. V gene TRBV7-2 combines with J gene TRBJ2-2; 8 positions match TRBD2. Germline-derived CDR1 and CDR2 are SGHTA and FQGNSA. With V trimmed by 3 bases and J by 4 bases, 7 bases remained unmatched. This CDR3 is built from 16 residues. CDR3 DNA sequence: TGTGCCAGCAGCTTTCGAGCGGGAGACAGCACCGGGGAGCTGTTTTTT. As protein: CASSFRAGDSTGELFF.

J is TRBJ2-7 and V is TRBV6-5; no reliable D call. The CDR3 has 15 amino acids. Germline values: CDR1 MNHEY, CDR2 SVGAGI. V lost 0 bases and J lost 3, with 12 bases in between. The CDR3 reads CASSYSVLPGYEQYF. The CDR3 nucleotides are TGTGCCAGCAGTTACTCGGTCCTTCCGGGCTACGAGCAGTACTTC.

This clone was observed a few times. The V and J genes are TRBV27 and TRBJ2-1, with 7 nucleotides matching TRBD1. With 8 bases clipped from V and 3 bases from J, the junction kept 10 bases outside the gene matches. The CDR3 totals 15 residues. Germline assignment: CDR1 MNHEY and CDR2 SMNVEV (reference sequence). As DNA, the CDR3 is TGTGCCAGCGCCTTCGAGGGGGCCCACTACAATGAGCAGTTCTTC. This gives the protein CASAFEGAHYNEQFF.